Listed here is a single T cell receptor (beta chain). The same CDR3 can be traced to other DNA sequences in this sample. This entry is derived from a study of blood T cell repertoires in COVID-19. Study context: Sample material is recorded as cDNA or gDNA derived from T cells, B-cell-depleted T cells, or PBMCs.

Original processing notes: Reference gene primer amplification gave estimated nucleated cell counts. Produced via immunoSEQ multiplex PCR; TCRdb's table is partial and in-frame only. The DNA gave D and trimming, while V, J and clone size come from that table. Here the sample spans around 120,000 clones, 70% to 85% being singletons. V was cut by 0 bases and J by 0 bases, with 8 bases left in between. Germline-derived CDR1 and CDR2 are MNHEY and SVGAGI. CDR3 size: 15 residues. The V and J genes are TRBV6-5 and TRBJ1-1; D gene ambiguous. The sample comprised peripheral blood. The TCR sequence derives from a human donor with acute or convalescent COVID-19. The donor label of this sample is uncertain. CDR3 sequence reads: CASSYSPGVNTEAFF. In DNA form, the CDR3 reads TGTGCCAGCAGTTACTCGCCAGGCGTGAACACTGAAGCTTTCTTT.